Shown below are 15 T cell receptor beta chains from a single sample sequenced in a study of identifying expanded T cells in peripheral blood. TCRdb keeps only in-frame clones here, not all; method: immunoSEQ multiplex PCR. The repertoire holds around 100,000 clones, roughly 85% seen once, with about 18% in the top ten. Sequencing used blood. These TCRs come from a person aged 18 to 75 in good health.

This chain joins TRBV4-3 and TRBJ1-4, with TRBD1 as a possible D gene (6 bases). The CDR3 is 19 amino acids. Trimming shortened V by 2 bases and J by 0 bases, and 19 bases separated the two germline ends. The germline gives CDR1 LGHNA, CDR2 YSLEER. The CDR3, as DNA: TGCGCCAGCAGCCAACAGCCGGGGCAGGGGCGAGCAACTAATGAAAAACTGTTTTTT. It codes for CASSQQPGQGRATNEKLFF.

The count of this clone is one. The gene calls are TRBV28 and TRBJ2-7; D is perhaps TRBD2 (6 bases). Per the germline V gene, CDR1 is MDHEN and CDR2 is SYDVKM. This CDR3 has 14 residues. V dropped 4 bases and J dropped 2 bases, with 12 bases sitting between them. The CDR3 nucleotides read TGTGCCAGCAGTTCCCTCGGGGGAACCTACGAGCAGTACTTC. It codes for CASSSLGGTYEQYF.

The chain recombines TRBV4-2 with TRBJ2-1; 9 bases are a match to TRBD2. The J segment lost 5 bases and the V segment lost 10 bases, leaving 3 bases of the junction unmatched. The CDR3 loop spans 12 amino acids. Germline V gives CDR1 LGHNA, CDR2 YNFKEQ. CDR3 DNA sequence: TGTGCCACTAGCGGGGCTGACAATGAGCAGTTCTTC. Its protein is CATSGADNEQFF.

This clone was recorded only once. The chain carries TRBV18 and TRBJ1-1, with 9 positions matching TRBD1. J was trimmed by 5 bases and V by 1 base; bases with no gene match: 11. The CDR3 spans 17 residues. Germline CDR1 KGHSH, CDR2 LQKENI. CDR3 nucleotides: TGTGCCAGCTCACCACTAGGACAGGGGATCGGAGGTACTGAAGCTTTCTTT. The encoded protein is CASSPLGQGIGGTEAFF.

This chain links TRBV6-1 with TRBJ2-7; D gene ambiguous. CDR3 length equals 14 residues. V was cut by 3 bases and J by 0 bases, with 9 bases left in between. The germline V gene encodes CDR1 MNHNS and CDR2 SASEGT. The CDR3 protein is CASSEVEASYEQYF. The CDR3 DNA reads TGTGCCAGCAGTGAGGTCGAGGCCTCCTACGAGCAGTACTTC.

The sample holds a few counts of this clone. The chain couples TRBV2 to TRBJ1-6; D is uncertain. The germline CDR1 and CDR2 sequences are SNHLY and FYNNEI. The CDR3 sequence is 13 residues long. Trimming took 8 bases from V and 13 from J, leaving 18 bases between them. The CDR3 loop is CASGRGEGRPLHF. DNA for the CDR3: TGTGCCAGCGGTCGCGGTGAGGGTAGGCCCCTCCACTTT.

The chain recombines TRBV15 with TRBJ1-1; D uncertain. Per the germline V gene, CDR1 is LNHNV and CDR2 is YYDKDF (reference sequence). The V end lost 3 bases, the J end lost 1 base, and 9 bases lay between the germline ends. The CDR3 runs 14 residues. The DNA for the CDR3 is TGTGCCACCAGCAGGGAGGGTGGGAACACTGAAGCTTTCTTT. As protein: CATSREGGNTEAFF.

The chain links TRBV18 to TRBJ2-7, with a weak D call TRBD2 (7 bases). Per the germline V gene, CDR1 is KGHSH and CDR2 is LQKENI. V lost 3 bases and J lost 0, with 15 bases in between. The CDR3 consists of 16 residues. CDR3 coding DNA: TGTGCCAGCTCACCGACCCGGGGGGCGCTCTCCTACGAGCAGTACTTC. Translation: CASSPTRGALSYEQYF. The full variable domain, rest sourced from reference TRBV18 and TRBJ2-7, is NAGVMQNPRHLVRRRGQEARLRCSPMKGHSHVYWYRQLPEEGLKFMVYLQKENIIDESGMPKERFSAEFPKEGPSILRIQQVVRGDSAAYFCASSPTRGALSYEQYFGPGTRLTVT.

The gene calls are TRBV5-4 and TRBJ2-7; D gene ambiguous. The CDR3 has 16 residues. Trimming took off 5 bases at V and 0 bases at J, with 18 bases between the two ends. The germline V gene has CDR1 SGHNT and CDR2 YYREEE (reference sequence). Here the CDR3 DNA reads TGTGCCAGCAGGCGGAGTCCTGGCGGCCACTCCTACGAGCAGTACTTC. Translated, it gives CASRRSPGGHSYEQYF.

DNA of the CDR3: TGTGCCAGCAGCACTCGCGGAACTGAAGCTTTCTTT. Translating it yields CASSTRGTEAFF. The chain carries TRBV21-1 and TRBJ1-1. TRBV21-1 is a pseudogene. The CDR3 contains 12 residues.

The chain links TRBV29-1 to TRBJ2-1; D is perhaps TRBD1 (6 bases). V was cut by 6 bases and J by 8 bases, with 17 bases left in between. This CDR3 spans 13 amino acids. CDR1 SQVTM and CDR2 ANQGSEA come from the germline V gene. This CDR3 is CSVGLTGNYEQFF. The CDR3 region has the DNA TGCAGCGTGGGGCTAACAGGGAACTATGAGCAGTTCTTC.

Here the CDR3 reads CASSPDTEAFF. The CDR3 region has the DNA TGTGCCAGCTCACCGGACACTGAAGCTTTCTTT. V and J are TRBV18 and TRBJ1-1; no reliable D call. The CDR3 contains 11 residues. CDR1 and CDR2 from the germline V gene are KGHSH and LQKENI. Trimming took off 3 bases at V and 3 bases at J, with 2 bases between the two ends.

This clone was counted a few times. The V and J genes are TRBV5-4 and TRBJ2-2, with D possibly matching TRBD1 (6 bases). CDR3 length: 14 residues. Germline lookup yields CDR1 SGHNT and CDR2 YYREEE (reference sequence). V lost 5 bases, J lost 1 base, and 9 bases lay in between. Written as DNA, the CDR3 is TGTGCCAGCAGTCCGGGACAGAACACCGGGGAGCTGTTTTTT. It specifies CASSPGQNTGELFF.

The CDR3 sequence: CASIPVPGSGNTIYF. CDR3 coding DNA: TGTGCCAGCATTCCCGTCCCGGGGTCTGGAAACACCATATATTTT. The chain combines TRBV6-5 with TRBJ1-3; D ambiguous. V was pared by 7 bases and J by 1 base, with 14 bases between. Germline V lookup: CDR1 MNHEY, CDR2 SVGAGI. The CDR3 runs 15 residues.

The CDR3, as DNA: TGTGCCAGCAGCCCCGACGGGACCCAAGAGACCCAGTACTTC. Translation: CASSPDGTQETQYF. The rearrangement links TRBV5-6 to TRBJ2-5; D assignment may be TRBD1 or TRBD2 (5 bases each). V was pared by 4 bases and J by 1 base, with 11 bases between. The CDR3 is 14 residues long. The V gene's germline CDR1 is SGHDT and CDR2 YYEEEE.